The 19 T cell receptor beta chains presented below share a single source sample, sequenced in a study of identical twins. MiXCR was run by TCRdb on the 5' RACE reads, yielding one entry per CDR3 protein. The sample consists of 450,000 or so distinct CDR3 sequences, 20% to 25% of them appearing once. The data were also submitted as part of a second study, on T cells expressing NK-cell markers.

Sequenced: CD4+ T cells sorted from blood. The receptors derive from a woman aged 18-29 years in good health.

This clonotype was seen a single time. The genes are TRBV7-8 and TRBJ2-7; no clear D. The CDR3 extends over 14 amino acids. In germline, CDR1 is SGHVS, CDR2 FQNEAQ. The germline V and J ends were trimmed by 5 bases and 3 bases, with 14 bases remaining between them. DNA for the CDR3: TGTGCCAGCAGCCCCGGCGAAGGCCGCTACGAGCAGTACTTC. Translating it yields CASSPGEGRYEQYF.

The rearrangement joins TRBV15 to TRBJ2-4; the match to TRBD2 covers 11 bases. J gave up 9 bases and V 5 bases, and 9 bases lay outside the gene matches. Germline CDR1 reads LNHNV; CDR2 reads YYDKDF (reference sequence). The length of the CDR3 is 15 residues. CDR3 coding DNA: TGTGCCACCAGCGGATCTAGCGGGAGGCAGTCCATTCAGTACTTC. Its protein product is CATSGSSGRQSIQYF.

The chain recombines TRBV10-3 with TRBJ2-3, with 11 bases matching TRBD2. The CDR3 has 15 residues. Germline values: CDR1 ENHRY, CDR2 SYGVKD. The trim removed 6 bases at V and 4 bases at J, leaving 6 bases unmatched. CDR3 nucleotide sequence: TGTGCCATCAGGGTAGCGGGAGGGATGGCAGATACGCAGTATTTT. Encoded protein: CAIRVAGGMADTQYF.

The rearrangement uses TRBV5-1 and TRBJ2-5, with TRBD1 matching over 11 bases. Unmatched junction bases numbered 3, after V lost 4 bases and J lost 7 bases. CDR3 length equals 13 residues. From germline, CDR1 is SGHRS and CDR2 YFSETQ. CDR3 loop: CASSPGTGGTQYF. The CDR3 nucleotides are TGCGCCAGCAGCCCAGGGACAGGGGGGACCCAGTACTTC.

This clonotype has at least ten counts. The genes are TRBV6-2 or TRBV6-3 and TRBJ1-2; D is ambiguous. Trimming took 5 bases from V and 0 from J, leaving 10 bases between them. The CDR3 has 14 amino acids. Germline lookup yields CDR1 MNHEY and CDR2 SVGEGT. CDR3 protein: CASSQYGTNYGYTF. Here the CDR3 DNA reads TGTGCCAGCAGTCAATACGGAACTAACTATGGCTACACCTTC.

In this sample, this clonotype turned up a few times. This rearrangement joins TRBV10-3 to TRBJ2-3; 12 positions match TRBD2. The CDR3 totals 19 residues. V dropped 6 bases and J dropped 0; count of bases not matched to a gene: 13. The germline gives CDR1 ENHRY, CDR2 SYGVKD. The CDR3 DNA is TGTGCCATCAGCCATCCACTAGCGGGGGGCCGAATAAGCACAGATACGCAGTATTTT. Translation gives CAISHPLAGGRISTDTQYF.

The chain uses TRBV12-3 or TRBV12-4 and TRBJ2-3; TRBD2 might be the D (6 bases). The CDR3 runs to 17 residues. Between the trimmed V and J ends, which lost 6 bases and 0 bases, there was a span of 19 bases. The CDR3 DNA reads TGTGCCAGCAGCCTACTCTGGGGTAGCGGCAGCACAGATACGCAGTATTTT. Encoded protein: CASSLLWGSGSTDTQYF.

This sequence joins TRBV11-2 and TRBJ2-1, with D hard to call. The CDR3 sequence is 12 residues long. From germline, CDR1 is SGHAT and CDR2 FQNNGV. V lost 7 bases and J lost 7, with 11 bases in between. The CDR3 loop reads CASIRWGNEQFF. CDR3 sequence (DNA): TGTGCCAGCATTCGTTGGGGTAATGAGCAGTTCTTC.

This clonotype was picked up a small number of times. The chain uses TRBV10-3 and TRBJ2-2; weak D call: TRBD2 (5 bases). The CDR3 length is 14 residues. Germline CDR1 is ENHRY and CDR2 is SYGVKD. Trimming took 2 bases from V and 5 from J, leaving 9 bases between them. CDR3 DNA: TGTGCCATCAGTGAGGATCGGGATACCGGGGAGCTGTTTTTT. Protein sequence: CAISEDRDTGELFF.

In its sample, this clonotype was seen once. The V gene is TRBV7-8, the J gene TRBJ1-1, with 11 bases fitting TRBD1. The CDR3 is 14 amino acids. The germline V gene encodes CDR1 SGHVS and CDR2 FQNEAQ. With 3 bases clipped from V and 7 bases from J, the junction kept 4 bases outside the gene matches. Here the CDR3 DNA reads TGTGCCAGCAGCTTCACCGGGACAGGGGGTGAAGCTTTCTTT. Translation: CASSFTGTGGEAFF.

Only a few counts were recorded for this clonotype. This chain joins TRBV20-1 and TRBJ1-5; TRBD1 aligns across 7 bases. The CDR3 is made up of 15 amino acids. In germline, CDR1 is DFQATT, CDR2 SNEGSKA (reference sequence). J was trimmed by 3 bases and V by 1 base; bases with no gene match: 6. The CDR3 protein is CSARVSGTDNQPQHF. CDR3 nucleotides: TGCAGTGCTAGAGTTTCCGGGACAGACAATCAGCCCCAGCATTTT.

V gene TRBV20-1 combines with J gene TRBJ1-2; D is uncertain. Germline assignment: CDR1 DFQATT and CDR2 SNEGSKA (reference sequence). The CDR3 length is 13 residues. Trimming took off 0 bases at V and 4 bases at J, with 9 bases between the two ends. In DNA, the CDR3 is TGCAGTGCTAGAGATTTCCAGTCCTATGGCTACACCTTC. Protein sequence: CSARDFQSYGYTF.

The CDR3 sequence is CASSESRTQQYF. The CDR3, as DNA: TGCGCCAGCAGTGAGTCAAGAACCCAGCAGTACTTC. This chain links TRBV10-1 with TRBJ2-7; D is unclear. The CDR3 has 12 residues. Trimming took off 0 bases at V and 8 bases at J, with 8 bases between the two ends. CDR1 and CDR2 (germline): WNHNN, SYGVQD (reference sequence).

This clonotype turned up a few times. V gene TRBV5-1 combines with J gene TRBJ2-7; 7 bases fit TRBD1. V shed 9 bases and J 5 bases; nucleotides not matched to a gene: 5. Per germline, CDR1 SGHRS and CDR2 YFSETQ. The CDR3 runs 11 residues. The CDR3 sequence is CANSTGDEQYF. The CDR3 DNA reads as TGCGCCAACTCTACAGGGGACGAGCAGTACTTC.

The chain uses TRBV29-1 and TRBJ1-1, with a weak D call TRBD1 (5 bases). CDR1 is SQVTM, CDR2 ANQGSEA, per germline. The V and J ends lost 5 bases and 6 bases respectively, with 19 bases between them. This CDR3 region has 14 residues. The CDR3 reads CSVLGLLGVSEAFF. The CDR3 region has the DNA TGCAGCGTTTTGGGACTCCTAGGAGTTTCTGAAGCTTTCTTT.

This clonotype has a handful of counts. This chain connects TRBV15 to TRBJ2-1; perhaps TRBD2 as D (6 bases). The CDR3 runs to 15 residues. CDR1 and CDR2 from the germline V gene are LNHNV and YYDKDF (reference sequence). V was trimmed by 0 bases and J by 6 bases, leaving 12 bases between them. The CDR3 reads CATSRDMAGPNEQFF. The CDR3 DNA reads TGTGCCACCAGCAGAGATATGGCGGGGCCCAATGAGCAGTTCTTC.

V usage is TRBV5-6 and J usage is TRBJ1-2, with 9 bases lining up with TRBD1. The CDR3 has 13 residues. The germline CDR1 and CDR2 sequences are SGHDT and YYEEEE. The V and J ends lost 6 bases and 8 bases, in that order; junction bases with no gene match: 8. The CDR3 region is CASILQGAYGYTF. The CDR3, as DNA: TGTGCCAGCATTCTACAGGGGGCGTACGGCTACACCTTC.

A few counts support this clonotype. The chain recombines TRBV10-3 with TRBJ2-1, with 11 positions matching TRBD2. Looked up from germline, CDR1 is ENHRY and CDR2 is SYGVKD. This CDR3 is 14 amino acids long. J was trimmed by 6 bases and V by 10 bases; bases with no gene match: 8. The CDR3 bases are TGTGCCACCAACTCCCTAGCGGGAGGCAATGAGCAGTTCTTC. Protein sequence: CATNSLAGGNEQFF.

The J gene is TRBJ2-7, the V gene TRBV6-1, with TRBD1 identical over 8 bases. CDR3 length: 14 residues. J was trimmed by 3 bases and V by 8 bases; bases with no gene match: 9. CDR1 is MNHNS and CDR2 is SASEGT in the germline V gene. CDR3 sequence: CASAWTGRSYEQYF. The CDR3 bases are TGTGCCAGCGCTTGGACAGGGAGAAGCTACGAGCAGTACTTC.